This T cell receptor (beta chain) was profiled in a study of cytomegalovirus exposure and HLA in healthy donors. Study background: When 398 donors were genotyped, about 80% of them were found to fall in the Caucasian-associated ancestry cluster.

The study ran its PCR with 60 Vbeta and 13 Jbeta primers. Sequenced by immunoSEQ multiplex PCR; TCRdb stores in-frame clones only, minus some. The repertoire holds about 95,000 clones, with 65% to 90% as singletons. Turning to this clone: Its antigen is unidentified.

Overall study results and limits: Accurate HLA-A and HLA-B prediction from TCR beta sequences was reported for most subjects.

The CDR3 has 17 residues. The germline CDR1 and CDR2 sequences are SGDLS and YYNGEE. V was clipped by 4 bases and J by 0 bases, with 16 bases between them. The sequenced sample consisted of PBMCs. The chain carries TRBV9 and TRBJ2-2; possibly TRBD2 for D (5 bases). The TCR originated in a man aged 30 to 45 in good health and CMV-seropositive. The CDR3 DNA is TGTGCCAGCAGCCCCCGGGGTGGAAGCCCGAACACCGGGGAGCTGTTTTTT. It yields the protein CASSPRGGSPNTGELFF.